This is a list of T cell receptor beta chains from one sample in a study of cytomegalovirus exposure and HLA in healthy donors. TCRdb's table, derived via immunoSEQ multiplex PCR, lists solely in-frame clones and lacks some. Here the sample spans about 82,000 clones, approximately 69% being singletons. The sequencing sample was made of PBMCs. These receptors were taken from a man under 40 in good health and CMV-seropositive. CDR3s include the opening cysteine and the closing phenylalanine or tryptophan. The D gene is left open where the match is weak.

j_call | d_call | v_call | cdr3_aa
TRBJ1-1 | TRBD1 | TRBV7-9 | CASSMDRDSAFF
TRBJ2-3 | TRBD2 | TRBV6-6 | CASSSGEREWGDTQYF
TRBJ2-7 | TRBD1 | TRBV28 | CASSLTPGQSTEQYF
TRBJ1-2 | NA | TRBV6-5 | CASSYKGLANYGYTF
TRBJ2-5 | TRBD2 | TRBV6-5 | CASMPEGLAEETQYF
TRBJ2-3 | TRBD2 | TRBV5-1 | CASSSHFQGGTRADTQYF
TRBJ2-3 | NA | TRBV5-1 | CASSLALDTQYF
TRBJ2-7 | NA | TRBV5-4 | CASSSVGGAYEQYF
TRBJ1-3 | NA | TRBV18 | CASSSGQRYSGNTIYF
TRBJ2-7 | NA | TRBV7-2 | CASSPIRDEQYF
TRBJ1-2 | TRBD1 | TRBV27 | CASGGIQGGDGYTF
TRBJ1-1 | TRBD1 | TRBV7-8 | CASIQQGRRDTEAFF
TRBJ1-5 | NA | TRBV7-2 | CASSRQINQPQHF
TRBJ2-5 | TRBD1 | TRBV5-4 | CASSQTGLTQETQYF
TRBJ2-5 | TRBD2 | TRBV9 | CASSAQTSGGETQYF
TRBJ1-4 | TRBD1 | TRBV27 | CASSTRLRDSSFPREKLFF
TRBJ2-5 | TRBD2 | TRBV4-2 | CASSQELASGRKTQYF
TRBJ1-2 | NA | TRBV5-4 | CASSLDGGLGGYTF
TRBJ1-5 | NA | TRBV28 | CASSLGGGEFGKPQHF
TRBJ2-1 | NA | TRBV5-4 | CASSLVGDYNEQFF
TRBJ1-1 | NA | TRBV7-7 | CASSLATGTEAFF
TRBJ2-4 | TRBD1 | TRBV6-5 | CASSTGAIQYF
TRBJ1-1 | TRBD1 | TRBV9 | CASSEGQGANTEAFF
TRBJ2-7 | TRBD1 | TRBV7-8 | CASSPGTGVVYEQYF
TRBJ1-1 | NA | TRBV28 | CASSLHLNTEAFF
TRBJ2-5 | TRBD2 | TRBV9 | CASSVSGLARETQYF
TRBJ2-5 | TRBD1 | TRBV9 | CASSVGTGGQETQYF